The 32 T cell receptor beta chains in this list originate from one sample, sequenced in a study of blood T cell repertoires in COVID-19 (TCRdb year 2020). Libraries were prepared through the immunoSEQ multiplex PCR assay. This immuneACCESS table, as held by TCRdb, lists in-frame sequences with V and J called but not all clones. Of the missing ones, under half trace to an unresolved V gene in checked studies; the others have no known cause. For this sample the table gives about 240,000 clones, of which 80% to 90% were detected only once. The ten top clones hold approximately 4.1% of the sample. The sequenced material came from PBMCs or T cells enriched from blood (not recorded which). Source of these receptors: a woman aged 25 to 39 who had recovered from COVID-19.

The chain is built from TRBV6-2 or TRBV6-3 and TRBJ2-5; D not certain. CDR1 is MNHEY and CDR2 is SVGEGT in the germline V gene. The CDR3 extends over 13 amino acids. Trimming left V 2 bases short and J 1 base short, with 5 bases between. The chain's CDR3 is CASSYPSQETQYF. The CDR3 bases are TGTGCCAGCAGTTACCCTAGCCAAGAGACCCAGTACTTC.

The gene calls are TRBV16 and TRBJ1-3; D gene ambiguous. Between the trimmed V and J ends, which lost 4 bases and 0 bases, there was a span of 4 bases. The CDR3 consists of 13 residues. Germline CDR1 is KGHSY and CDR2 is FQNENV. CDR3 nucleotide sequence: TGTGCCAGCAGCCTCGTCTCTGGAAACACCATATATTTT. It encodes CASSLVSGNTIYF.

The V gene is TRBV19, the J gene TRBJ1-5, with D unresolved. The V gene lost 2 bases and the J gene lost 4 bases, with 6 bases spanning the gap. The CDR3 has 13 amino acids. Germline loops: CDR1 LNHDA, CDR2 SQIVND (reference sequence). CDR3: CASSINYNQPQHF. CDR3 nucleotide sequence: TGTGCCAGTAGTATAAACTATAATCAGCCCCAGCATTTT.

As to this clone: Other nucleotide sequences in the sample specify the same CDR3. The chain recombines TRBV3-1 (or the pseudogene TRBV3-2) with TRBJ2-7; D might be TRBD1 (6 bases). The CDR3 extends over 15 amino acids. Germline CDR1 and CDR2: LGHDT and YNNKEL (reference sequence). Between the trimmed V and J ends, which lost 6 bases and 4 bases, there was a span of 19 bases. Here the CDR3 reads CASSPRGERGYEQYF. CDR3 nucleotides: TGTGCCAGCAGTCCTCGGGGTGAAAGGGGGTACGAGCAGTACTTC.

The rearrangement uses TRBV7-2 and TRBJ1-2; 8 bases fit TRBD1. The V gene's germline CDR1 is SGHTA and CDR2 FQGNSA. The CDR3 runs 15 residues. V was clipped by 5 bases and J by 5 bases; unmatched bases: 10. For the CDR3, the DNA is TGTGCCAGCAGCGACCGGGACAGGTCGTCTTATGGCTACACCTTC. Translated, it gives CASSDRDRSSYGYTF.

This chain uses TRBV6-5 with TRBJ2-1, with 9 bases fitting TRBD1. V trimming: 5 bases; J trimming: 9 bases; junction bases outside the gene matches: 8. The germline CDR1 and CDR2 sequences are MNHEY and SVGAGI. This CDR3 comprises 14 residues. The CDR3 DNA is TGTGCCAGCAGTCCGGGACAGGGTCGGAGTGAGCAGTTCTTC. This sequence encodes CASSPGQGRSEQFF.

A few counts support this clone. In DNA form, the CDR3 reads TGTGCCAGCAGCTTGGATCCCGGGACTAGTAGGCAGTACTTC. Amino acid sequence: CASSLDPGTSRQYF. This rearrangement joins TRBV11-2 to TRBJ2-7; 8 bases agree with TRBD2. V shed 3 bases, J shed 9 bases, and the junction held 10 bases outside the gene matches. In germline, CDR1 is SGHAT, CDR2 FQNNGV. The CDR3 consists of 14 residues.

CDR3 DNA sequence: TGTGCCAGCAGTTACGGGAGGGTGGGAGAGACCCAGTACTTC. Translated, it gives CASSYGRVGETQYF. J is TRBJ2-5 and V is TRBV6-2 or TRBV6-3, with TRBD2 identical over 7 bases. The CDR3 is 14 residues long. Per germline, CDR1 MNHEY and CDR2 SVGEGT. The trim removed 2 bases at V and 4 bases at J, leaving 4 bases unmatched.

V and J are TRBV9 and TRBJ2-3; D unclear. Germline lookup yields CDR1 SGDLS and CDR2 YYNGEE. Trimming took off 0 bases at V and 5 bases at J, with 10 bases between the two ends. The CDR3 consists of 14 residues. DNA for the CDR3: TGTGCCAGCAGCGTAGGGCCAGACTTAGATACGCAGTATTTT. Amino acids: CASSVGPDLDTQYF.

This clone appeared a single time. The chain has TRBV19 and TRBJ1-6; 7 bases are shared with TRBD1. The germline V gene encodes CDR1 LNHDA and CDR2 SQIVND (reference sequence). V gave up 9 bases and J gave up 5 bases; unmatched junction bases: 7. This CDR3 has 14 residues. The DNA of the CDR3 is TGTGCCAGGCACCGGGACAGTCATAATTCACCCCTCCACTTT. Protein sequence: CARHRDSHNSPLHF.

This rearrangement joins TRBV29-1 to TRBJ1-1, with a tentative D call TRBD1 (6 bases). Germline V CDR1 and CDR2: SQVTM, ANQGSEA. The CDR3 consists of 17 residues. V lost 7 bases to trimming and J lost 1 base, with 25 bases between them. The CDR3 is CSAKHRVWGRENTEAFF. The CDR3 DNA follows: TGCAGCGCCAAACACAGGGTTTGGGGGAGGGAGAACACTGAAGCTTTCTTT.

J is TRBJ2-1 and V is TRBV7-2; D is perhaps TRBD2 (5 bases). The germline CDR1 and CDR2 sequences are SGHTA and FQGNSA. This CDR3 has 13 residues. V was shortened by 9 bases and J by 10 bases, with 19 bases between the two germline ends. The CDR3, as DNA: TGTGCCAGTTCACTAGAGATACCGTGGGAGCAGTTCTTC. This codes for CASSLEIPWEQFF.

The genes are TRBV19 and TRBJ2-7; 12 bases fit TRBD1. Germline CDR1 LNHDA, CDR2 SQIVND (reference sequence). The trim removed 3 bases at V and 4 bases at J, leaving 4 bases unmatched. The CDR3 extends over 15 amino acids. CDR3 DNA: TGTGCCAGTAGTATGCCGGGACAGGGGGCGTACGAGCAGTACTTC. Translation: CASSMPGQGAYEQYF. The whole variable domain, remainder taken from reference TRBV19 and TRBJ2-7, is DGGITQSPKYLFRKEGQNVTLSCEQNLNHDAMYWYRQDPGQGLRLIYYSQIVNDFQKGDIAEGYSVSREKKESFPLTVTSAQKNPTAFYLCASSMPGQGAYEQYFGPGTRLTVT.

The CDR3 DNA is TGTGCCAGCAGCTTGTTCATGGGGGGTGCGAGCACAGATACGCAGTATTTT. As protein: CASSLFMGGASTDTQYF. This chain uses TRBV5-4 with TRBJ2-3, with D maybe TRBD2 (6 bases). This CDR3 region has 17 residues. The V gene's germline CDR1 is SGHNT and CDR2 YYREEE (reference sequence). With 1 base removed from V and 0 bases from J, the gap between germline ends came to 15 bases.

V is TRBV19 and J is TRBJ2-1; unclear D gene. Trimming took off 5 bases at V and 10 bases at J, with 12 bases between the two ends. Germline V gene lookup returns CDR1 LNHDA and CDR2 SQIVND (reference sequence). CDR3 length: 12 residues. The DNA of the CDR3 is TGTGCCAGTAGTCCCCCTTTGGGCGAGCAGTTCTTC. This translates into CASSPPLGEQFF.

This chain links TRBV10-3 with TRBJ1-1; possibly TRBD1 for D (6 bases). The germline V gene encodes CDR1 ENHRY and CDR2 SYGVKD. The CDR3 extends over 14 amino acids. The germline V and J ends were trimmed by 6 bases and 5 bases, with 16 bases remaining between them. CDR3 sequence (DNA): TGTGCCATCAGCCGACAACAGGGAAGAACTGAAGCTTTCTTT. This sequence encodes CAISRQQGRTEAFF.

The gene calls are TRBV27 and TRBJ1-4, with D unresolved. The germline V gene has CDR1 MNHEY and CDR2 SMNVEV (reference sequence). V lost 10 bases, J lost 4 bases, and 19 bases lay in between. The CDR3 contains 15 residues. CDR3: CATAGLREGNEKLFF. The CDR3 DNA reads as TGTGCCACAGCGGGTCTCCGGGAGGGTAATGAAAAACTGTTTTTT.

This sequence joins TRBV24-1 and TRBJ2-3; 11 bases fit TRBD2. The CDR3 is 19 amino acids. Per germline, CDR1 KGHDR and CDR2 SFDVKD. The V and J ends lost 1 base and 4 bases, in that order; junction bases with no gene match: 12. CDR3 sequence (DNA): TGTGCCACCAGTGATTTTAGCGGGAGGGCAGATGAAGAGGCAGATACGCAGTATTTT. Amino acid sequence: CATSDFSGRADEEADTQYF.

This chain connects TRBV5-4 to TRBJ2-1, with 9 bases fitting TRBD2. The CDR3 runs to 18 residues. Trimming took 0 bases from V and 5 from J; bases not matched to a gene: 12. Per the germline V gene, CDR1 is SGHNT and CDR2 is YYREEE (reference sequence). The CDR3 region has the DNA TGTGCCAGCAGCTTGGGCGGCCCGGGACTAGCCTATAACAATGAGCAGTTCTTC. Amino acids: CASSLGGPGLAYNNEQFF. The full variable domain, in which reference TRBV5-4 and TRBJ2-1 provide the parts outside the CDR3, is ETGVTQSPTHLIKTRGQQVTLRCSSQSGHNTVSWYQQALGQGPQFIFQYYREEENGRGNFPPRFSGLQFPNYSSELNVNALELDDSALYLCASSLGGPGLAYNNEQFFGPGTRLTVL.

The genes are TRBV6-5 and TRBJ1-5; the D is unclear. This CDR3 has 14 residues. CDR1 and CDR2 from the germline V gene are MNHEY and SVGAGI. Trimming shortened V by 0 bases and J by 2 bases, and 5 bases separated the two germline ends. CDR3 protein: CASSYSRGNQPQHF. The DNA for the CDR3 is TGTGCCAGCAGTTACTCGAGGGGCAATCAGCCCCAGCATTTT.

This clone came up a few times. V usage is TRBV19 and J usage is TRBJ1-1; 8 nucleotides align to TRBD1. The CDR3 loop spans 15 amino acids. Germline-derived CDR1 and CDR2 are LNHDA and SQIVND (reference sequence). V lost 3 bases and J lost 7; bases outside the gene matches: 10. CDR3 amino acids: CASSIGLGQAREAFF. The CDR3 DNA follows: TGTGCCAGTAGTATCGGATTGGGACAGGCCCGTGAAGCTTTCTTT.

The chain uses TRBV5-6 and TRBJ2-1, with a tentative D call TRBD2 (6 bases). The CDR3 has 17 amino acids. Germline V gene lookup returns CDR1 SGHDT and CDR2 YYEEEE. The ends were cut back, 3 bases at V and 6 bases at J, with 22 bases in the middle. CDR3 sequence reads: CASSWTTLEVSRNEQFF. DNA of the CDR3: TGTGCCAGCAGCTGGACTACACTAGAAGTAAGCCGCAATGAGCAGTTCTTC. Drawing the rest from reference TRBV5-6 and TRBJ2-1, the complete variable domain is DAGVTQSPTHLIKTRGQQVTLRCSPKSGHDTVSWYQQALGQGPQFIFQYYEEEERQRGNFPDRFSGHQFPNYSSELNVNALLLGDSALYLCASSWTTLEVSRNEQFFGPGTRLTVL.

The rearrangement uses TRBV27 and TRBJ2-7, with 7 positions matching TRBD2. CDR1 is MNHEY and CDR2 is SMNVEV in the germline V gene (reference sequence). V lost 2 bases, J lost 1 base, and 11 bases stayed unmatched. The CDR3 runs to 17 residues. CDR3 loop: CASSLRLAEGGSYEQYF. CDR3 bases: TGTGCCAGCAGTTTACGGCTAGCGGAGGGAGGGTCCTACGAGCAGTACTTC.

There are a few counts of this clone. The chain combines TRBV7-2 with TRBJ1-2; TRBD1 might be the D (6 bases). CDR1 is SGHTA and CDR2 is FQGNSA in the germline V gene. V lost 5 bases, J lost 2 bases, and 12 bases lay in between. This CDR3 comprises 14 residues. CDR3 residues: CASSIDRQNYGYTF. In DNA, the CDR3 is TGTGCCAGCAGCATAGACAGGCAAAACTATGGCTACACCTTC.

The genes are TRBV5-1 and TRBJ1-4; 9 positions match TRBD1. The length of the CDR3 is 16 residues. Trimming cost V 0 bases and J 3 bases; bases outside gene matches: 3. From germline, CDR1 is SGHRS and CDR2 YFSETQ. As DNA, the CDR3 is TGCGCCAGCAGCTTGGTACAGGGGGCGCCTAATGAAAAACTGTTTTTT. Its protein is CASSLVQGAPNEKLFF.

This clone has only one observation. The genes are TRBV28 and TRBJ1-2; D is ambiguous. Per germline, CDR1 MDHEN and CDR2 SYDVKM. This CDR3 region has 13 residues. V was trimmed by 3 bases and J by 4 bases, leaving 9 bases between them. Here the CDR3 reads CASSFGSRYGYTF. The CDR3 DNA reads TGTGCCAGCAGTTTCGGGAGCCGCTATGGCTACACCTTC.

This clone appeared once. CDR3 DNA sequence: TGTGCCAGCAGCTCTCAGGGGATTAGCAATCAGCCCCAGCATTTT. Residues: CASSSQGISNQPQHF. The V gene is TRBV27, the J gene TRBJ1-5; possible D gene TRBD1, 6 bases. The V and J ends lost 6 bases and 0 bases respectively, with 12 bases between them. The CDR3 is 15 amino acids. Per germline, CDR1 MNHEY and CDR2 SMNVEV (reference sequence).

This clone was counted a few times. The rearrangement joins TRBV27 to TRBJ2-1; maybe TRBD1 (5 bases). The CDR3 sequence is 14 residues long. From germline, CDR1 is MNHEY and CDR2 SMNVEV (reference sequence). V shed 5 bases and J shed 15 bases, with 23 bases lying between them. CDR3 amino acids: CASSNRNRNNRRFF. The CDR3 DNA reads TGTGCCAGCAGTAACCGAAACAGGAATAACAGACGGTTCTTC.

This clone was seen only a few times. The chain joins TRBV18 to TRBJ2-7; perhaps TRBD1 as D (6 bases). V gave up 4 bases and J gave up 5 bases, with 12 bases separating them. CDR1 and CDR2 from the germline V gene are KGHSH and LQKENI. This CDR3 spans 13 amino acids. CDR3 sequence: CASSQGVLDEQYF. CDR3 DNA: TGTGCCAGCTCACAGGGGGTGTTAGACGAGCAGTACTTC. Full variable domain (remainder filled in from reference TRBV18 and TRBJ2-7): NAGVMQNPRHLVRRRGQEARLRCSPMKGHSHVYWYRQLPEEGLKFMVYLQKENIIDESGMPKERFSAEFPKEGPSILRIQQVVRGDSAAYFCASSQGVLDEQYFGPGTRLTVT.

The chain links TRBV19 to TRBJ1-1, with 7 bases lining up with TRBD1. The V and J ends lost 6 bases and 6 bases, in that order; junction bases with no gene match: 7. The germline CDR1 and CDR2 sequences are LNHDA and SQIVND (reference sequence). The CDR3 is 13 amino acids. CDR3 region: CASRKDRDSEAFF. As DNA, the CDR3 is TGTGCCAGTAGGAAAGACAGGGATTCTGAAGCTTTCTTT. Drawing the rest from reference TRBV19 and TRBJ1-1, the complete variable domain is DGGITQSPKYLFRKEGQNVTLSCEQNLNHDAMYWYRQDPGQGLRLIYYSQIVNDFQKGDIAEGYSVSREKKESFPLTVTSAQKNPTAFYLCASRKDRDSEAFFGQGTRLTVV.

This clone appeared many times. The chain recombines TRBV28 with TRBJ1-1; the D gene is possibly TRBD1 (6 bases). The germline V gene encodes CDR1 MDHEN and CDR2 SYDVKM. The CDR3 runs 13 residues. Between the trimmed V and J ends, which lost 8 bases and 11 bases, there was a span of 21 bases. DNA of the CDR3: TGTGCCAGCCAGTGGGGGGGGGCTGCACAGGCTTTCTTT. As protein: CASQWGGAAQAFF.

This chain links TRBV28 with TRBJ1-4, with a possible D match to TRBD1 (5 bases). This CDR3 has 13 amino acids. From germline, CDR1 is MDHEN and CDR2 SYDVKM. Trimming pared 7 bases from V and 7 bases from J, leaving 13 bases between. The DNA for the CDR3 is TGTGCCAGCACCGACCGGGGGATTGAAAAACTGTTTTTT. Translated: CASTDRGIEKLFF.